Below, 7 T cell receptor beta chains from the same sample are listed, as sequenced in a study of T cells in Graves' hyperthyroidism and ophthalmopathy. The CDR3 regions of TCR beta were amplified from RNA transcripts. HTBI primers were employed in a first-round RT-PCR of the TCR CDR3. TCRdb passed the multiplex PCR reads through MiXCR, listing each CDR3 protein once. The sample lists about 380,000 distinct CDR3 sequences; about 15% were seen once. The sequenced sample consisted of blood. These receptors were obtained from a woman aged 60-75 years with Graves' hyperthyroidism.

This clonotype was recorded at least ten times. J is TRBJ2-5 and V is TRBV11-2; unclear D gene. This CDR3 is 14 amino acids long. Trimming stripped 0 bases from V and 14 bases from J, with 19 bases between. The germline CDR1 and CDR2 sequences are SGHAT and FQNNGV. CDR3 in amino acids: CASSLDLGWAPPYF. CDR3 sequence (DNA): TGTGCCAGCAGCTTAGATCTCGGGTGGGCTCCCCCCTACTTC. The full variable domain, rest sourced from reference TRBV11-2 and TRBJ2-5, is EAGVAQSPRYKIIEKRQSVAFWCNPISGHATLYWYQQILGQGPKLLIQFQNNGVVDDSQLPKDRFSAERLKGVDSTLKIQPAKLEDSAVYLCASSLDLGWAPPYFGPGTRLLVL.

This clonotype was found many times. CDR3 DNA: TGTGCCAGCAGTGAAAAGGACAGACCAACCAATCAGCCCCAGCATTTT. Translated: CASSEKDRPTNQPQHF. V gene TRBV6-1 combines with J gene TRBJ1-5, with a tentative D call TRBD1 (6 bases). V lost 2 bases and J 3 bases, leaving 14 bases between the germline ends. The CDR3 loop spans 16 amino acids. Germline loops: CDR1 MNHNS, CDR2 SASEGT.

The J gene is TRBJ2-7, the V gene TRBV19; maybe TRBD2 (6 bases). In germline, CDR1 is LNHDA, CDR2 SQIVND (reference sequence). The length of the CDR3 is 15 residues. V was shortened by 1 base and J by 3 bases, with 13 bases between the two germline ends. CDR3 residues: CASSIATGTFYEQYF. The CDR3 region has the DNA TGTGCCAGTAGTATAGCTACCGGGACTTTCTACGAGCAGTACTTC.

This clonotype was detected a few times. The CDR3 nucleotides are TGCAGTGCCATAGAGATGGGGCGGGACACCGGGGAGCTGTTTTTT. This sequence encodes CSAIEMGRDTGELFF. The rearrangement links TRBV20-1 to TRBJ2-2, with D tentatively TRBD1 or TRBD2 (5 bases each). Trimming took off 6 bases at V and 3 bases at J, with 17 bases between the two ends. Germline CDR1 and CDR2: DFQATT and SNEGSKA (reference sequence). CDR3 size: 15 residues.

This clonotype occurred a few times. The chain joins TRBV10-1 to TRBJ2-6; unclear D gene. The CDR3 loop spans 14 amino acids. The V end was cut by 3 bases, the J end by 1 base, with 4 bases between. Germline V gives CDR1 WNHNN, CDR2 SYGVQD (reference sequence). CDR3 DNA sequence: TGCGCCAGCAGTGATGGATCTGGGGCCAACGTCCTGACTTTC. Amino acid sequence: CASSDGSGANVLTF.

This clonotype was recorded many times. The chain recombines TRBV5-6 with TRBJ2-2, with TRBD2 identical over 10 bases. The germline CDR1 and CDR2 sequences are SGHDT and YYEEEE. J gave up 0 bases and V 5 bases, and 7 bases lay outside the gene matches. The CDR3 totals 17 residues. The CDR3 coding sequence is TGTGCCAGCAGGGAAACTAGCGGGAATACGAACACCGGGGAGCTGTTTTTT. Its translation: CASRETSGNTNTGELFF. Drawing the rest from reference TRBV5-6 and TRBJ2-2, the complete variable domain is DAGVTQSPTHLIKTRGQQVTLRCSPKSGHDTVSWYQQALGQGPQFIFQYYEEEERQRGNFPDRFSGHQFPNYSSELNVNALLLGDSALYLCASRETSGNTNTGELFFGEGSRLTVL.

This clonotype showed up many times. CDR3 sequence reads: CSARQGSETQYF. CDR3 nucleotide sequence: TGCAGTGCTAGACAGGGGAGTGAGACCCAGTACTTC. The genes are TRBV20-1 and TRBJ2-5, with D possibly TRBD1 on 6 matching bases. The germline V gene has CDR1 DFQATT and CDR2 SNEGSKA (reference sequence). This CDR3 comprises 12 residues. V was cut by 2 bases and J by 5 bases, with 9 bases left in between.